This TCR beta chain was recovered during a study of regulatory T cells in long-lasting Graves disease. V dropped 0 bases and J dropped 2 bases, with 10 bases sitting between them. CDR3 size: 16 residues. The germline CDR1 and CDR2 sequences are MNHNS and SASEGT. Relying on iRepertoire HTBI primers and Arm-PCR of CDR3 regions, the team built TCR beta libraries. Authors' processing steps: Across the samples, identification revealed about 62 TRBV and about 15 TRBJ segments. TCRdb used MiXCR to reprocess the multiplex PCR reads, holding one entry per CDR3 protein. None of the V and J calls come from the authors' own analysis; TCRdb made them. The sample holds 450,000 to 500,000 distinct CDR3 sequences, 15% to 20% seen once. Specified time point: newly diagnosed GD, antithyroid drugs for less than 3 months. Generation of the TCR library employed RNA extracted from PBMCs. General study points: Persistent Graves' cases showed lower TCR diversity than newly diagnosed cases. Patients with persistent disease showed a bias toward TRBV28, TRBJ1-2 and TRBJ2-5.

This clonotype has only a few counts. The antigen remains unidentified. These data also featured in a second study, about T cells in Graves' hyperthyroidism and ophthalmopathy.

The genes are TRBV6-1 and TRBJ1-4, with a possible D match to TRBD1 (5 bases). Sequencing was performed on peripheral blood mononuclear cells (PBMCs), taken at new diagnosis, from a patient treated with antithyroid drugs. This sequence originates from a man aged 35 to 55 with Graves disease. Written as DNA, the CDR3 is TGTGCCAGCAGTGAAGCGGGCGGGGCCACTAATGAAAAACTGTTTTTT. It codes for CASSEAGGATNEKLFF.